This T cell receptor (beta chain) was captured in a study of T cell responses to AZD1222 COVID-19 vaccine. The study's findings and limits: Following two doses of AZD1222, Spike-specific TCR breadth and depth rose.

Germline V gene data show CDR1 as LGHDT and CDR2 as YNNKEL (reference sequence). The CDR3 contains 16 residues. The V end lost 3 bases, the J end lost 0 bases, and 11 bases lay between the germline ends. Points on this clone: What it binds is unknown.

Assay used: immunoSEQ multiplex PCR; TCRdb lists only in-frame clones, some missing. This table holds 90,000 to 150,000 clones, around nine tenths found once. The chain combines TRBV3-1 (or the pseudogene TRBV3-2) with TRBJ1-4; no clear D gene. The input for sequencing was peripheral blood, taken 28 days after the second AZD1222 dose. The receptor was derived from an adult who received the AZD1222 COVID-19 vaccine. In DNA form, the CDR3 reads TGTGCCAGCAGCCAGCTAGGAGTTGCAACTAATGAAAAACTGTTTTTT. Encoded protein: CASSQLGVATNEKLFF.